Each of the 16 T cell receptor beta chains below was sequenced from the same sample in a study of cytomegalovirus exposure and HLA in healthy donors. The PCR ran on 60 Vbeta and 13 Jbeta primers. Libraries were prepared by immunoSEQ multiplex PCR; TCRdb keeps only in-frame clonotypes and omits some of them. The ten most abundant clones cover 2% to 3% of a sample with under 70,000 clones. The sample consisted of PBMCs. The receptors come from a female donor in good health and CMV-seropositive.

The chain employs TRBV7-2 and TRBJ2-5; 8 bases line up with TRBD1. This CDR3 region has 16 residues. Germline-derived CDR1 and CDR2 are SGHTA and FQGNSA. The trim removed 1 base at V and 4 bases at J, leaving 8 bases unmatched. As DNA, the CDR3 is TGTGCCAGCAGCTTAGTCGGGCAGGGGGCGGGAGAGACCCAGTACTTC. Residues: CASSLVGQGAGETQYF.

The chain recombines TRBV2 with TRBJ1-4; D is ambiguous. CDR3 size: 13 residues. From germline, CDR1 is SNHLY and CDR2 FYNNEI. The V gene lost 8 bases and the J gene lost 8 bases, with 15 bases spanning the gap. For the CDR3, the DNA is TGTGCCAGCGCACGAGAGGGAGGAGAAAAACTGTTTTTT. It codes for CASAREGGEKLFF.

This chain uses TRBV6-5 with TRBJ1-1; no firm D call. Trimming pared 5 bases from V and 4 bases from J, leaving 14 bases between. The CDR3 sequence is 14 residues long. Germline lookup yields CDR1 MNHEY and CDR2 SVGAGI. DNA of the CDR3: TGTGCCAGCAGTCCGACCTTCCGCGGCACTGAAGCTTTCTTT. It is translated as CASSPTFRGTEAFF.

J is TRBJ2-6 and V is TRBV10-3, with TRBD2 identical over 9 bases. Per the germline V gene, CDR1 is ENHRY and CDR2 is SYGVKD. The CDR3 covers 19 residues. J lost 0 bases, V lost 5 bases, and 11 bases had no gene match. CDR3 amino acids: CAISLSATSGFSGANVLTF. The DNA for the CDR3 is TGTGCCATCAGTCTCTCCGCGACTAGCGGATTCTCTGGGGCCAACGTCCTGACTTTC.

CDR3 protein: CASTPGQGSYWGEQFF. The DNA for the CDR3 is TGTGCCAGCACTCCGGGACAGGGGTCCTACTGGGGTGAGCAGTTCTTC. V and J are TRBV28 and TRBJ2-1; 10 bases line up with TRBD1. The ends lost 7 bases at V and 9 bases at J; junction bases unmatched: 15. The CDR3 has 16 amino acids. Germline V gene data show CDR1 as MDHEN and CDR2 as SYDVKM.

The J gene is TRBJ2-5, the V gene TRBV28; TRBD2 might be the D (5 bases). Trimming left V 8 bases short and J 7 bases short, with 20 bases between. This CDR3 contains 14 residues. Germline CDR1 is MDHEN and CDR2 is SYDVKM. The CDR3 protein is CASGSPGGSGTQYF. CDR3 DNA sequence: TGTGCCAGCGGCTCGCCAGGTGGGAGCGGGACCCAGTACTTC.

The J gene is TRBJ2-2, the V gene TRBV12-5; 8 positions agree with TRBD1. With 6 bases clipped from V and 4 bases from J, the junction kept 10 bases outside the gene matches. The germline V gene has CDR1 LGHNT and CDR2 FRNRAP. The CDR3 totals 16 residues. The CDR3 nucleotides are TGTGCTAGTGGAGCCGCCCCAGGGGGCCCCACCGGGGAGCTGTTTTTT. It codes for CASGAAPGGPTGELFF.

This chain joins TRBV2 and TRBJ1-1, with D possibly being TRBD1 (6 bases). The CDR3 is 14 amino acids. The ends were cut back, 4 bases at V and 4 bases at J, with 13 bases in the middle. Germline assignment: CDR1 SNHLY and CDR2 FYNNEI. The DNA for the CDR3 is TGTGCCAGCAGTGTTGGGGGCTGGGGCACTGAAGCTTTCTTT. Amino acids: CASSVGGWGTEAFF. The full variable domain, in which reference TRBV2 and TRBJ1-1 provide the parts outside the CDR3, is EPEVTQTPSHQVTQMGQEVILRCVPISNHLYFYWYRQILGQKVEFLVSFYNNEISEKSEIFDDQFSVERPDGSNFTLKIRSTKLEDSAMYFCASSVGGWGTEAFFGQGTRLTVV.

J is TRBJ2-3 and V is TRBV7-3, with D possibly TRBD2 on 6 matching bases. CDR1 and CDR2 from the germline V gene are SGHTA and FQGTGA. The V end lost 3 bases, the J end lost 1 base, and 14 bases lay between the germline ends. The CDR3 has 16 amino acids. CDR3 sequence reads: CASSFKPGDRTDTQYF. As DNA, the CDR3 is TGTGCCAGCAGCTTTAAGCCGGGGGACCGCACAGATACGCAGTATTTT.

This chain joins TRBV28 and TRBJ1-5; possibly TRBD1 for D (6 bases). The CDR3 spans 14 residues. Trimming shortened V by 5 bases and J by 10 bases, and 18 bases separated the two germline ends. Germline CDR1 MDHEN, CDR2 SYDVKM. CDR3 protein: CASSLHQGTYPQHF. CDR3 sequence (DNA): TGTGCCAGCAGTCTCCACCAGGGGACGTACCCCCAGCATTTT.

The CDR3 reads CASSFMRSYGYTF. The DNA for the CDR3 is TGTGCCAGCAGTTTTATGAGGAGCTATGGCTACACCTTC. The chain has TRBV28 and TRBJ1-2; D is unclear. Germline V gene data show CDR1 as MDHEN and CDR2 as SYDVKM. Trimming cost V 3 bases and J 4 bases, with 9 bases left between them. The CDR3 runs 13 residues.

The rearrangement links TRBV9 to TRBJ2-1, with TRBD2 matching over 10 bases. V lost 4 bases and J lost 5; bases outside the gene matches: 6. CDR1 SGDLS and CDR2 YYNGEE come from the germline V gene. The CDR3 has 15 residues. The CDR3 loop is CASSPGLARNNEQFF. As DNA, the CDR3 is TGTGCCAGCAGCCCGGGACTAGCGAGAAACAATGAGCAGTTCTTC.

This CDR3 reads CASSVDMAGVSEAFF. DNA of the CDR3: TGTGCCAGCAGCGTAGATATGGCAGGGGTTAGTGAAGCTTTCTTT. V gene TRBV9 combines with J gene TRBJ1-1; D is perhaps TRBD1 (6 bases). The V gene's germline CDR1 is SGDLS and CDR2 YYNGEE. The CDR3 contains 15 residues. Trimming pared 0 bases from V and 7 bases from J, leaving 16 bases between. Using reference TRBV9 and TRBJ1-1 for the parts outside the CDR3, the full variable domain is DSGVTQTPKHLITATGQRVTLRCSPRSGDLSVYWYQQSLDQGLQFLIQYYNGEERAKGNILERFSAQQFPDLHSELNLSSLELGDSALYFCASSVDMAGVSEAFFGQGTRLTVV.

The V gene is TRBV18, the J gene TRBJ2-3; 7 bases are shared with TRBD2. Germline CDR1 reads KGHSH; CDR2 reads LQKENI. The CDR3 length is 15 residues. V gave up 2 bases and J gave up 4 bases; unmatched junction bases: 6. In DNA, the CDR3 is TGTGCCAGCTCACCATTTAGACTAGCCCCAGATACGCAGTATTTT. Translating it yields CASSPFRLAPDTQYF.

This chain joins TRBV7-8 and TRBJ2-7; weak D call: TRBD1 (5 bases). The CDR3 covers 16 residues. CDR1 SGHVS and CDR2 FQNEAQ come from the germline V gene. The V and J ends lost 0 bases and 4 bases respectively, with 16 bases between them. The CDR3 spells CASSLARDRLFYEQYF. In nucleotides, the CDR3 is TGTGCCAGCAGCTTAGCGCGCGACAGATTATTTTACGAGCAGTACTTC. Based on the CDR3 plus reference TRBV7-8 and TRBJ2-7, the full variable domain is GAGVSQSPRYKVAKRGQDVALRCDPISGHVSLFWYQQALGQGPEFLTYFQNEAQLDKSGLPSDRFFAERPEGSVSTLKIQRTQQEDSAVYLCASSLARDRLFYEQYFGPGTRLTVT.

The chain is built from TRBV29-1 and TRBJ1-5; TRBD1 aligns across 7 bases. Germline V gives CDR1 SQVTM, CDR2 ANQGSEA. Trimming at V came to 6 bases and at J to 5 bases, leaving 10 bases not matched to a gene. CDR3 length: 14 amino acids. This CDR3 reads CSVAPQGTDQPQHF. The CDR3 nucleotides read TGCAGCGTCGCACCACAGGGGACCGATCAGCCCCAGCATTTT. Full variable domain (remainder filled in from reference TRBV29-1 and TRBJ1-5): SAVISQKPSRDICQRGTSLTIQCQVDSQVTMMFWYRQQPGQSLTLIATANQGSEATYESGFVIDKFPISRPNLTFSTLTVSNMSPEDSSIYLCSVAPQGTDQPQHFGDGTRLSIL.